These T cell receptor beta chains were read from a single sample in a study of cytomegalovirus exposure and HLA in healthy donors. Method: immunoSEQ multiplex PCR; TCRdb's copy keeps in-frame clones and lacks some. The sample lists tens of thousands of clones, 85% to 95% occurring once. The material sequenced was PBMCs. These receptors were obtained from a man between 18 and 35 years old in good health and CMV-seropositive. Each CDR3 is given with its conserved first and last residue. The D gene is left open where the match is weak.

-	TRBJ1-2	TRBV7-8	TGTGCCAGCAGCTTAGCGACACAAAACTATGGCTACACCTTC	CASSLATQNYGYTF
TRBD1	TRBJ1-3	TRBV15	TGTGCCACCAGCGTCTCCCGGGACAGCTCTGGAAACACCATATATTTT	CATSVSRDSSGNTIYF
TRBD1	TRBJ2-2	TRBV29-1	TGCAGCGTTGCCGGACAGGGCGGCGGGGAGCTGTTTTTT	CSVAGQGGGELFF
-	TRBJ1-5	TRBV10-2	TGCGCCAGCAGCGAGGTGGGGGGGGCCGATCAGCCCCAGCATTTT	CASSEVGGADQPQHF
TRBD2	TRBJ2-2	TRBV7-9	TGTGCCAGCAGTGTTCTTACCGGGAGGACGGGGGAGCTGTTTTTT	CASSVLTGRTGELFF
-	TRBJ1-5	TRBV6-1	TGTGCCAGCAGTGCCAGCGATCAGCCCCAGCATTTT	CASSASDQPQHF
-	TRBJ1-1	TRBV20-1	TGCAGCGCAGCCCGGAGTGAAGCTTTCTTT	CSAARSEAFF
-	TRBJ1-2	TRBV11-1	TGTGCCAGCAGCTGGGGGCTACGGGACTATGGCTACACCTTC	CASSWGLRDYGYTF
-	TRBJ2-7	TRBV5-6	TGTGCCAGCAGCTACCCAGGCTACGAGCAGTACTTC	CASSYPGYEQYF
-	TRBJ1-5	TRBV28	TGTGCCAGCAGTATCCGGGGAATTGGCAATCAGCCCCAGCATTTT	CASSIRGIGNQPQHF
-	TRBJ2-7	TRBV2	TGTGCCAGCAGTGGGGCAGGTTGGCACTTC	CASSGAGWHF
TRBD2	TRBJ2-5	TRBV5-1	TGCGCCAGCAGCGCGGGACTAGGACGAATAGCCCAAGAGACCCAGTACTTC	CASSAGLGRIAQETQYF
-	TRBJ2-5	TRBV6-6	TGTGCCAGCAGTTACCACGACACTCAAGAGACCCAGTACTTC	CASSYHDTQETQYF